The 22 T cell receptor beta chains below all came from one sample that was sequenced in a study of T cell changes during pregnancy in multiple sclerosis. Repertoires were generated with immunoSEQ multiplex PCR, while TCRdb's copy carries only in-frame clones and drops some. This table has 40,000 to 55,000 clones, roughly 90% appearing once. Sequenced here: peripheral blood, sampled in the first trimester of pregnancy. Every receptor here comes from a female donor in good health, enrolled as a control in a pregnancy study.

CDR3 DNA: TGTGCCAGCAGCCCCGAACTAGCGGGTGTGGTTGCCGGGGAGCTGTTTTTT. As protein: CASSPELAGVVAGELFF. The chain is built from TRBV7-2 and TRBJ2-2; TRBD2 matches 9 bases. This CDR3 has 17 amino acids. Trimming cost V 5 bases and J 6 bases; bases outside gene matches: 13. Per the germline V gene, CDR1 is SGHTA and CDR2 is FQGNSA.

This clone was seen once. The chain recombines TRBV30 with TRBJ2-7; 9 nucleotides agree with TRBD1. Germline CDR1 GTSNPN, CDR2 SVGIG (reference sequence). This CDR3 has 14 amino acids. V lost 3 bases and J lost 6; bases outside the gene matches: 9. CDR3 region: CAWSPGTGTVEQYF. CDR3 nucleotide sequence: TGTGCCTGGAGCCCCGGGACAGGGACCGTCGAGCAGTACTTC.

This rearrangement joins TRBV6-6 to TRBJ2-5; no reliable D call. CDR1 is MNHNY, CDR2 SVGAGI, per germline (reference sequence). The CDR3 runs to 13 residues. V gave up 2 bases and J gave up 5 bases, with 9 bases separating them. The DNA for the CDR3 is TGTGCCAGCAGTTACAGGCCGAGGGAGACCCAGTACTTC. Translation: CASSYRPRETQYF.

The chain couples TRBV4-3 to TRBJ1-4; no clear D. This CDR3 is 16 amino acids long. Germline CDR1 reads LGHNA; CDR2 reads YSLEER. V was clipped by 1 base and J by 4 bases, with 13 bases between them. The CDR3 reads CASSQVGTASNEKLFF. The CDR3 DNA follows: TGCGCCAGCAGCCAAGTTGGTACAGCCAGTAATGAAAAACTGTTTTTT.

V gene TRBV5-1 combines with J gene TRBJ2-1, with 8 bases aligning to TRBD1. V lost 3 bases to trimming and J lost 4 bases; unmatched junction nucleotides: 6. This CDR3 has 15 residues. The germline CDR1 and CDR2 sequences are SGHRS and YFSETQ. The CDR3 nucleotides are TGCGCCAGCAGCTCCGGACAGGGCGTTTACAATGAGCAGTTCTTC. Protein: CASSSGQGVYNEQFF. Using reference TRBV5-1 and TRBJ2-1 for the parts outside the CDR3, the full variable domain is KAGVTQTPRYLIKTRGQQVTLSCSPISGHRSVSWYQQTPGQGLQFLFEYFSETQRNKGNFPGRFSGRQFSNSRSEMNVSTLELGDSALYLCASSSGQGVYNEQFFGPGTRLTVL.

V and J are TRBV9 and TRBJ2-1, with D hard to call. The V gene's germline CDR1 is SGDLS and CDR2 YYNGEE. The V end lost 0 bases, the J end lost 2 bases, and 9 bases lay between the germline ends. The CDR3 loop spans 15 amino acids. The CDR3 region has the DNA TGTGCCAGCAGCGTAGCCCCCGCGACCTACAATGAGCAGTTCTTC. Its translation is CASSVAPATYNEQFF.

This clone has only one observation. The chain has TRBV7-9 and TRBJ2-2; D ambiguous. Germline V gene data show CDR1 as SEHNR and CDR2 as FQNEAQ (reference sequence). The V and J ends lost 6 bases and 1 base respectively, with 9 bases between them. The CDR3 loop spans 14 amino acids. DNA of the CDR3: TGTGCCAGCAGGGAGAGTGAGAACACCGGGGAGCTGTTTTTT. It specifies CASRESENTGELFF.

V and J are TRBV5-1 and TRBJ2-3; TRBD2 agrees at 12 bases. CDR3 length equals 18 residues. Per the germline V gene, CDR1 is SGHRS and CDR2 is YFSETQ. With 1 base clipped from V and 2 bases from J, the junction kept 8 bases outside the gene matches. CDR3 sequence: CASSLPASGGGITDTQYF. The CDR3, as DNA: TGCGCCAGCAGCTTGCCGGCTAGCGGGGGGGGAATCACAGATACGCAGTATTTT.

This clone was seen once. This sequence joins TRBV5-1 and TRBJ2-5; 7 bases are shared with TRBD1. The trim removed 4 bases at V and 4 bases at J, leaving 10 bases unmatched. The germline V gene encodes CDR1 SGHRS and CDR2 YFSETQ. CDR3 length: 15 residues. The CDR3 is CASSPSGGETETQYF. The CDR3 coding sequence is TGCGCCAGCAGCCCTTCAGGGGGAGAGACAGAGACCCAGTACTTC.

This clone was counted a single time. The V call is TRBV11-2, the J call TRBJ2-1; possibly TRBD2 for D (7 bases). CDR1 is SGHAT, CDR2 FQNNGV, per germline. V was trimmed by 4 bases and J by 6 bases, leaving 19 bases between them. The CDR3 covers 16 residues. The CDR3 DNA sequence: TGTGCCAGCAGCTCTTGGGAGGGGGGAGGAATCAATGAGCAGTTCTTC. Residues: CASSSWEGGGINEQFF.

The rearrangement uses TRBV18 and TRBJ1-2; D is possibly TRBD1 (5 bases). The germline V gene encodes CDR1 KGHSH and CDR2 LQKENI. V was shortened by 2 bases and J by 2 bases, with 12 bases between the two germline ends. The CDR3 sequence is 15 residues long. In DNA form, the CDR3 reads TGTGCCAGCTCACCAACGGGCGCAGGGAACTATGGCTACACCTTC. Encoded protein: CASSPTGAGNYGYTF.

The chain carries TRBV18 and TRBJ2-4; 14 bases are shared with TRBD2. This CDR3 is 19 amino acids long. Per germline, CDR1 KGHSH and CDR2 LQKENI. The V gene end was trimmed by 3 bases and the J gene end by 0 bases; junction bases not matched to a gene: 7. CDR3 nucleotides: TGTGCCAGCTCACCGAGACTAGCGGGAGGGCCTAAAGCCAAAAACATTCAGTACTTC. Translation gives CASSPRLAGGPKAKNIQYF.

This chain links TRBV5-1 with TRBJ2-5, with 9 bases that match TRBD2. The CDR3 length is 16 residues. J lost 4 bases, V lost 2 bases, and 9 bases had no gene match. CDR1 and CDR2 from the germline V gene are SGHRS and YFSETQ. The CDR3 nucleotides are TGCGCCAGCAGCTTAGGTAGCGGGGGAGGCGGAGAGACCCAGTACTTC. Translated, it gives CASSLGSGGGGETQYF. Drawing the rest from reference TRBV5-1 and TRBJ2-5, the complete variable domain is KAGVTQTPRYLIKTRGQQVTLSCSPISGHRSVSWYQQTPGQGLQFLFEYFSETQRNKGNFPGRFSGRQFSNSRSEMNVSTLELGDSALYLCASSLGSGGGGETQYFGPGTRLLVL.

V usage is TRBV19 and J usage is TRBJ1-4; possibly TRBD1 for D (6 bases). Per the germline V gene, CDR1 is LNHDA and CDR2 is SQIVND (reference sequence). With 7 bases removed from V and 4 bases from J, the gap between germline ends came to 13 bases. This CDR3 is 14 amino acids long. The CDR3 loop is CASTNGGFNEKLFF. DNA for the CDR3: TGTGCCAGTACCAATGGGGGCTTTAATGAAAAACTGTTTTTT. Full variable domain (outside the CDR3, taken from reference TRBV19 and TRBJ1-4): DGGITQSPKYLFRKEGQNVTLSCEQNLNHDAMYWYRQDPGQGLRLIYYSQIVNDFQKGDIAEGYSVSREKKESFPLTVTSAQKNPTAFYLCASTNGGFNEKLFFGSGTQLSVL.

The genes are TRBV28 and TRBJ2-1; 12 bases line up with TRBD2. J was trimmed by 4 bases and V by 5 bases; bases with no gene match: 0. This CDR3 is 14 amino acids long. Germline CDR1 is MDHEN and CDR2 is SYDVKM. CDR3 loop: CASSLAGGYNEQFF. The CDR3 coding sequence is TGTGCCAGCAGTCTAGCGGGGGGGTACAATGAGCAGTTCTTC. The full variable domain, rest sourced from reference TRBV28 and TRBJ2-1, is DVKVTQSSRYLVKRTGEKVFLECVQDMDHENMFWYRQDPGLGLRLIYFSYDVKMKEKGDIPEGYSVSREKKERFSLILESASTNQTSMYLCASSLAGGYNEQFFGPGTRLTVL.

V gene TRBV5-1 combines with J gene TRBJ2-7, with 10 nucleotides matching TRBD2. This CDR3 contains 15 residues. Germline V gene lookup returns CDR1 SGHRS and CDR2 YFSETQ. With V trimmed by 0 bases and J by 2 bases, 2 bases remained unmatched. The CDR3 protein is CASSLEGLATYEQYF. The CDR3 nucleotides read TGCGCCAGCAGCTTGGAGGGACTAGCGACCTACGAGCAGTACTTC.

This sequence joins TRBV6-1 and TRBJ2-4; D ambiguous. Germline CDR1 reads MNHNS; CDR2 reads SASEGT. V was cut by 8 bases and J by 2 bases, with 10 bases left in between. The CDR3 contains 13 residues. The CDR3 reads CASVHAPKNIQYF. For the CDR3, the DNA is TGTGCCAGCGTACATGCCCCCAAAAACATTCAGTACTTC.

This chain connects TRBV28 to TRBJ1-2; D is perhaps TRBD1 (5 bases). The CDR3 totals 14 residues. The V end was cut by 2 bases, the J end by 3 bases, with 10 bases between. The germline V gene has CDR1 MDHEN and CDR2 SYDVKM. CDR3 DNA: TGTGCCAGCAGTTTAAGCGGGGCGGACTATGGCTACACCTTC. Translation: CASSLSGADYGYTF.

The chain carries TRBV2 and TRBJ1-1; D might be TRBD1 (6 bases). The V end lost 7 bases, the J end lost 11 bases, and 17 bases lay between the germline ends. The CDR3 is 12 residues long. The germline V gene encodes CDR1 SNHLY and CDR2 FYNNEI. The CDR3 spells CASNDDRQEAFF. DNA of the CDR3: TGTGCCAGCAACGATGACAGGCAGGAGGCTTTCTTT.

This rearrangement joins TRBV5-1 to TRBJ2-7; D is perhaps TRBD1 (7 bases). This CDR3 comprises 13 residues. Germline V lookup: CDR1 SGHRS, CDR2 YFSETQ. Trimming removed 5 bases at V and 2 bases at J, with 11 bases between. The CDR3 region has the DNA TGCGCCAGCAGGCAGGGGGGAGCCTACGAGCAGTACTTC. This codes for CASRQGGAYEQYF. Looking up the rest from reference TRBV5-1 and TRBJ2-7 gives the full variable domain: KAGVTQTPRYLIKTRGQQVTLSCSPISGHRSVSWYQQTPGQGLQFLFEYFSETQRNKGNFPGRFSGRQFSNSRSEMNVSTLELGDSALYLCASRQGGAYEQYFGPGTRLTVT.

CDR3 coding DNA: TGTGCCAGTAGTACCCGGACAGGACGGAATAACTATGGCTACACCTTC. Encoded protein: CASSTRTGRNNYGYTF. This sequence joins TRBV19 and TRBJ1-2, with TRBD1 matching over 7 bases. CDR1 LNHDA and CDR2 SQIVND come from the germline V gene (reference sequence). The V gene end was trimmed by 4 bases and the J gene end by 1 base; junction bases not matched to a gene: 9. The CDR3 spans 16 residues.

The chain is built from TRBV9 and TRBJ2-1; 9 bases match TRBD1. Trimming cost V 7 bases and J 7 bases; bases outside gene matches: 9. Germline CDR1 is SGDLS and CDR2 is YYNGEE. The CDR3 has 14 amino acids. The CDR3 loop reads CASSYGTGRNEQFF. Written as DNA, the CDR3 is TGTGCCAGCTCCTACGGGACAGGGCGTAATGAGCAGTTCTTC. Full variable domain (remainder filled in from reference TRBV9 and TRBJ2-1): DSGVTQTPKHLITATGQRVTLRCSPRSGDLSVYWYQQSLDQGLQFLIQYYNGEERAKGNILERFSAQQFPDLHSELNLSSLELGDSALYFCASSYGTGRNEQFFGPGTRLTVL.